Following are 15 T cell receptor beta chains from one sample sequenced in a study of breast tumors, draining lymph nodes, adjacent tissues. The lymph nodes were axillary draining lymph nodes from breast cancer patients. Using its own MiXCR run on the multiplex PCR reads, TCRdb lists one record per CDR3 protein. The repertoire holds approximately 120,000 distinct CDR3 sequences, with about 20% as singletons. Specimen: axillary lymph node tissue. Source of these receptors: a female donor with breast cancer. Some clones in this sample may be carry-over from other donors' samples.

The table lists this clonotype with many counts. V is TRBV6-6 and J is TRBJ2-7; 7 positions match TRBD1. This CDR3 region has 14 residues. V lost 2 bases to trimming and J lost 4 bases; unmatched junction nucleotides: 5. CDR1 is MNHNY, CDR2 SVGAGI, per germline (reference sequence). In DNA, the CDR3 is TGTGCCAGCAGTTACGGGACAGTCGAATACGAGCAGTACTTC. Translating it yields CASSYGTVEYEQYF.

The rearrangement joins TRBV6-1 to TRBJ2-5; TRBD2 agrees at 8 bases. This CDR3 is 15 amino acids long. V trimming: 2 bases; J trimming: 4 bases; junction bases outside the gene matches: 6. The V gene's germline CDR1 is MNHNS and CDR2 SASEGT. CDR3 sequence (DNA): TGTGCCAGCAGTGAAACGCGGGGGGTGGCAGAGACCCAGTACTTC. Translated, it gives CASSETRGVAETQYF.

This clonotype was counted at least ten times. The rearrangement joins TRBV9 to TRBJ2-3, with TRBD1 matching over 7 bases. Germline trimming cut 2 bases from V and 0 bases from J; bases unmatched to any gene: 3. The CDR3 spans 15 residues. The germline CDR1 and CDR2 sequences are SGDLS and YYNGEE. CDR3 loop: CASSVRGLSTDTQYF. DNA of the CDR3: TGTGCCAGCAGCGTGAGGGGGCTAAGCACAGATACGCAGTATTTT.

This clonotype was recorded a few times. The CDR3 nucleotides are TGTGCCAGCAGTCATTACTCCTACAATGAGCAGTTCTTC. Its translation is CASSHYSYNEQFF. The chain recombines TRBV6-2 or TRBV6-3 with TRBJ2-1; D remains ambiguous. Per the germline V gene, CDR1 is MNHEY and CDR2 is SVGEGT. V dropped 5 bases and J dropped 0 bases, with 5 bases sitting between them. This CDR3 is 13 amino acids long.

This sequence joins TRBV20-1 and TRBJ1-6; 9 bases match TRBD1. This CDR3 spans 17 amino acids. The germline CDR1 and CDR2 sequences are DFQATT and SNEGSKA (reference sequence). V dropped 2 bases and J dropped 5; count of bases not matched to a gene: 10. The CDR3 protein is CSARSPGQGINNSPLHF. The CDR3 nucleotides read TGCAGTGCTAGATCTCCGGGACAGGGAATTAATAATTCACCCCTCCACTTT.

There are many counts of this clonotype. The rearrangement uses TRBV5-1 and TRBJ2-3, with D perhaps matching TRBD2 (6 bases). Germline V gene sequence: CDR1 SGHRS, CDR2 YFSETQ. The CDR3 runs to 15 residues. Trimming stripped 4 bases from V and 3 bases from J, with 15 bases between. In nucleotides, the CDR3 is TGCGCCAGCAGCCCCACGGGGGTGTTTACAGATACGCAGTATTTT. It translates to CASSPTGVFTDTQYF.

This clonotype was seen a single time. Possible read error: a much larger clone is one base away. This rearrangement joins TRBV4-1 to TRBJ2-1, with D uncertain. Germline CDR1 is MGHRA and CDR2 is YSYEKL. This CDR3 comprises 16 residues. CDR3 loop: CASSQELAAAYNEQLF. CDR3 sequence (DNA): TGCGCCAGCAGCCAAGAACTTGCGGCCGCCTACAATGAGCAGCTCTTC.

This clonotype was detected many times. The gene calls are TRBV5-1 and TRBJ1-4; D gene ambiguous. CDR1 is SGHRS and CDR2 is YFSETQ in the germline V gene. The ends were cut back, 0 bases at V and 7 bases at J, with 13 bases in the middle. CDR3 length equals 15 residues. The CDR3 protein is CASSLDGSQTEKLFF. Written as DNA, the CDR3 is TGCGCCAGCAGCTTGGATGGCAGCCAAACTGAAAAACTGTTTTTT.

This clonotype occurred many times. This chain links TRBV2 with TRBJ1-6; D is undetermined. With 1 base removed from V and 4 bases from J, the gap between germline ends came to 8 bases. In germline, CDR1 is SNHLY, CDR2 FYNNEI. The CDR3 totals 15 residues. The CDR3 is CASSEGSYYNSPLHF. DNA for the CDR3: TGTGCCAGCAGTGAAGGTTCATATTATAATTCACCCCTCCACTTT.

Points on this clonotype: Given a much more abundant clone one base away, this may be a read error. The chain links TRBV9 to TRBJ2-2, with D perhaps TRBD2 (6 bases). The CDR3 consists of 12 residues. Germline V CDR1 and CDR2: SGDLS, YYNGEE. CDR3 in amino acids: CASSSHTGGLFF. Here the CDR3 DNA reads TGTGCCAGCAGCTCCCACACCGGGGGGCTGTTTTTT. The full variable domain, in which reference TRBV9 and TRBJ2-2 provide the parts outside the CDR3, is DSGVTQTPKHLITATGQRVTLRCSPRSGDLSVYWYQQSLDQGLQFLIQYYNGEERAKGNILERFSAQQFPDLHSELNLSSLELGDSALYFCASSSHTGGLFFGEGSRLTVL.

This clonotype was counted ten times or more. V usage is TRBV20-1 and J usage is TRBJ2-7, with no clear D. Germline CDR1 reads DFQATT; CDR2 reads SNEGSKA (reference sequence). V lost 0 bases and J 3 bases, leaving 3 bases between the germline ends. The CDR3 sequence is 11 residues long. CDR3 bases: TGCAGTGCTAGAGAGGACTACGAGCAGTACTTC. It yields the protein CSAREDYEQYF.

This clonotype appeared a single time. A read error is possible here, since a much larger clone lies one base away. It is likely a read error, because the conserved phenylalanine at the end of the CDR3 is missing. This chain joins TRBV18 and TRBJ2-1; TRBD2 matches at 9 bases. The V segment lost 5 bases and the J segment 5 bases; nucleotides outside the gene matches: 4. This CDR3 has 14 residues. The V gene's germline CDR1 is KGHSH and CDR2 LQKENI. CDR3 nucleotides: TGTGCCAGCTCAGTGCGGGAGGGAAACAATGAGCAGTTCTCC. Translating gives CASSVREGNNEQFS.

In its sample, this clonotype was seen many times. The genes are TRBV28 and TRBJ2-7; D is possibly TRBD1 (6 bases). CDR3 length: 17 residues. Germline CDR1 is MDHEN and CDR2 is SYDVKM. V dropped 3 bases and J dropped 8 bases, with 26 bases sitting between them. CDR3 in DNA: TGTGCCAGCAGTTTCCCCTCGGGACACGGTCCTTTCTGGAAGCAGTACTTC. Its protein is CASSFPSGHGPFWKQYF.

This clonotype occurred once. The chain has TRBV6-5 and TRBJ2-3; TRBD2 matches at 11 bases. CDR1 MNHEY and CDR2 SVGAGI come from the germline V gene. This CDR3 is 14 amino acids long. V lost 8 bases to trimming and J lost 5 bases; unmatched junction nucleotides: 6. The CDR3 reads CASRRLAGIDTQYF. CDR3 nucleotide sequence: TGTGCCAGCCGCCGACTAGCGGGAATAGATACGCAGTATTTT.

There are many counts of this clonotype. J is TRBJ2-7 and V is TRBV7-9; maybe TRBD2 (5 bases). Per the germline V gene, CDR1 is SEHNR and CDR2 is FQNEAQ (reference sequence). This CDR3 comprises 16 residues. The V gene lost 5 bases and the J gene lost 1 base, with 18 bases spanning the gap. The CDR3 sequence: CASSHKPRTDSYEQYF. In DNA, the CDR3 is TGTGCCAGCAGCCACAAACCGAGGACTGATTCCTACGAGCAGTACTTC.